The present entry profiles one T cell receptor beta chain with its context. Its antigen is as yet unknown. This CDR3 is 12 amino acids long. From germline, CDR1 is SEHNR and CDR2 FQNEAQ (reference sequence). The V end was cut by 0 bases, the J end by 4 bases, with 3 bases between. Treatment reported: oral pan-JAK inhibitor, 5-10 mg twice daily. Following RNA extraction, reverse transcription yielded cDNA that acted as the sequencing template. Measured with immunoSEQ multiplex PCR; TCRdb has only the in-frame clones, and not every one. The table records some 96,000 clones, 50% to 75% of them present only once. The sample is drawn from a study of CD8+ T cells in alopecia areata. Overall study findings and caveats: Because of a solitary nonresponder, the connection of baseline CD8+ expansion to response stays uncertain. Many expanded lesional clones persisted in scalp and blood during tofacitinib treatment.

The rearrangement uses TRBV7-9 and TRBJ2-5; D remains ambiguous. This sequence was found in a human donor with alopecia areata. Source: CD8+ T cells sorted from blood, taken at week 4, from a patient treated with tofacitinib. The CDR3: CASSLASETQYF. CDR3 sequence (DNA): TGTGCCAGCAGCTTAGCATCAGAGACCCAGTACTTC.